This T cell receptor beta chain derives from a study of T-cell reconstitution after alpha-beta-depleted transplantation in children listed by TCRdb under 2016. With regard to the full study: T-cell immune reconstitution after TCRalphabeta/CD19-depleted allogeneic hematopoietic cell transplantation in children was quantitatively tracked in the study by means of TCR repertoire profiling.

V sheds 5 bases and J sheds 7 bases, leaving 9 bases between their ends. Its CDR3 holds 12 amino acids, cysteine through phenylalanine. CDR3 DNA is the only sequence kept; it has 36 bases, read in frame from the first base. The library was generated by PCR. Sequenced on an Illumina HiSeq 2500. TCR library preparation used molecular barcoding, with unique molecular identifiers applied to normalize quantification of the TCRbeta repertoire. TCRdb reanalyzed the raw reads on its own, using fastp at Q25 for trimming and MiXCR for clone calling, and kept in-frame beta chains. CDR3 protein duplicates are merged, each entry listing the most common genes and DNA. Across this sample there are approximately 640,000 distinct CDR3 sequences, with about 15% seen only once. Jointly, the top ten make up 0.9% to 1.2% of the sample. At least ten counts were recorded for this clonotype. What antigen it recognizes has not been identified. No clone much larger than this one lies a single base away; base qualities are absent.

The chain is made from TRBV12-3 or TRBV12-4 and TRBJ2-1; the D gene is not confidently resolved. The material sequenced was PBMCs from the stem cell graft donor, taken from the stem cell graft. The receptor was derived from a human donor who donated a stem cell graft to a child with acute myeloid leukemia. The CDR3 reads CASSTRRNEQFF. The DNA reads as follows: TGTGCCAGCAGTACCCGGAGAAATGAGCAGTTCTTC.